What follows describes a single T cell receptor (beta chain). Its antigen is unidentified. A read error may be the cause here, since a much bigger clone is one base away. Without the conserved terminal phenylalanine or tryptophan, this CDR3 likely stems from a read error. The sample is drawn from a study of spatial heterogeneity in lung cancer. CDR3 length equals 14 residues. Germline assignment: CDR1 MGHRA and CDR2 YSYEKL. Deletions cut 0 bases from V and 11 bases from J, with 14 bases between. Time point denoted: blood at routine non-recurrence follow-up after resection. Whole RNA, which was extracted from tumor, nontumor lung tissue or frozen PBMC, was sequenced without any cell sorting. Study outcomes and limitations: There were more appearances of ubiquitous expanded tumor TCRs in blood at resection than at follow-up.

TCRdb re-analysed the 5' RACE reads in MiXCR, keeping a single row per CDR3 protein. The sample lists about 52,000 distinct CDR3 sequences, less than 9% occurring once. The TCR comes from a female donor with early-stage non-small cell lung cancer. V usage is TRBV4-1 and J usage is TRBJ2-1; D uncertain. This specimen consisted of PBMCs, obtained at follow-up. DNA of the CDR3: TGCGCCAGCAGCCAAGATCCGTTGTTAATTAAGCAGTTCCTC. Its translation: CASSQDPLLIKQFL.